This is a list of T cell receptor beta chains from one sample in a study of cytomegalovirus exposure and HLA in healthy donors. The repertoire was sequenced with immunoSEQ multiplex PCR; TCRdb's copy has only in-frame clones and lacks some. Here the sample spans 190,000 or so clones, 80% being singletons. Specimen: PBMCs. The origin of the receptors is a boy younger than 18 in good health and CMV-seronegative. CDR3s include the opening cysteine and the closing phenylalanine or tryptophan. D genes are given only for firm matches. Clone size is shown for a subset of rows, as once, few, many or a class of expanded clone.

J: TRBJ2-3
size: -
length: 16
D: TRBD2
V: TRBV4-2
DNA: TGTGCCAGCAGCCAAGGGACTAGCGGGGCCGAAGATACGCAGTATTTT
CDR3: CASSQGTSGAEDTQYF

J: TRBJ2-7
size: -
length: 15
D: -
V: TRBV13
DNA: TGTGCCAGCAGCTTATCCGGGCAGGGGAAGGACGAGCAGTACTTC
CDR3: CASSLSGQGKDEQYF

J: TRBJ2-7
size: once
length: 13
D: -
V: TRBV5-1
DNA: TGCGCCAGCAGCCCCAGACCGGGCTACGAGCAGTACTTC
CDR3: CASSPRPGYEQYF

J: TRBJ1-1
size: -
length: 11
D: -
V: TRBV18
DNA: TGTGCCAGCTCCCGGGAGGCTGAAGCTTTCTTT
CDR3: CASSREAEAFF

J: TRBJ2-3
size: -
length: 12
D: -
V: TRBV28
DNA: TGTGCCAGCAGCGACTGGTCAGATACGCAGTATTTT
CDR3: CASSDWSDTQYF

J: TRBJ2-1
size: few
length: 15
D: TRBD1
V: TRBV7-2
DNA: TGTGCCAGCAGCTTAGCCTGGGACAGTCACAATGAGCAGTTCTTC
CDR3: CASSLAWDSHNEQFF

J: TRBJ2-1
size: -
length: 16
D: TRBD2
V: TRBV10-3
DNA: TGTGCCTCCTCGGCGGGAGGGCCTAGCTCCTACAATGAGCAGTTCTTC
CDR3: CASSAGGPSSYNEQFF

J: TRBJ2-1
size: -
length: 14
D: TRBD2
V: TRBV7-6
DNA: TGTGCCAGCAGCACTAGCGGGACCTACAATGAGCAGTTCTTC
CDR3: CASSTSGTYNEQFF

J: TRBJ1-3
size: -
length: 17
D: -
V: TRBV30
DNA: TGTGCCTGGAGTGTACCTCGGTCGGGATTCTCTGGAAACACCATATATTTT
CDR3: CAWSVPRSGFSGNTIYF

J: TRBJ2-7
size: -
length: 15
D: TRBD2
V: TRBV13
DNA: TGTGCCAGCAGCTTAGGACTAGCGGGGACCTACGAGCAGTACTTC
CDR3: CASSLGLAGTYEQYF

J: TRBJ1-5
size: -
length: 13
D: -
V: TRBV6-5
DNA: TGTGCCAGCAGTTACGTGAGGAATCAGCCCCAGCATTTT
CDR3: CASSYVRNQPQHF

J: TRBJ1-5
size: -
length: 13
D: -
V: TRBV7-2
DNA: TGTGCCAGCAGCTCGCGACGGGATCAGCCCCAGCATTTT
CDR3: CASSSRRDQPQHF

J: TRBJ1-1
size: -
length: 16
D: TRBD1
V: TRBV2
DNA: TGTGCCAGCAGTGGCCGGGACAGGGGGCTCTCATACGAAGCTTTCTTT
CDR3: CASSGRDRGLSYEAFF

J: TRBJ2-3
size: -
length: 22
D: TRBD2
V: TRBV15
DNA: TGTGCCACCAGCAGAGATTTCGGGGCGGGACTAGCGGGACTTACTAGCACAGATACGCAGTATTTT
CDR3: CATSRDFGAGLAGLTSTDTQYF

J: TRBJ1-1
size: -
length: 16
D: TRBD1
V: TRBV2
DNA: TGTGCCAGCAGTGAATTCGGACAGGGGGCGAACACTGAAGCTTTCTTT
CDR3: CASSEFGQGANTEAFF

J: TRBJ2-6
size: -
length: 15
D: -
V: TRBV14
DNA: TGTGCCAGCAGCCCGGGGAGCTCTGGGGCCAACGTCCTGACTTTC
CDR3: CASSPGSSGANVLTF

J: TRBJ2-7
size: few
length: 16
D: -
V: TRBV29-1
DNA: TGCAGCGTTGAAGATAGTGAGGGAGGGGGGCACTACGAGCAGTACTTC
CDR3: CSVEDSEGGGHYEQYF

J: TRBJ2-1
size: -
length: 14
D: TRBD2
V: TRBV9
DNA: TGTGCCAGCAGCCGGGGGGGGTTGAGGGATGAGCAGTTCTTC
CDR3: CASSRGGLRDEQFF